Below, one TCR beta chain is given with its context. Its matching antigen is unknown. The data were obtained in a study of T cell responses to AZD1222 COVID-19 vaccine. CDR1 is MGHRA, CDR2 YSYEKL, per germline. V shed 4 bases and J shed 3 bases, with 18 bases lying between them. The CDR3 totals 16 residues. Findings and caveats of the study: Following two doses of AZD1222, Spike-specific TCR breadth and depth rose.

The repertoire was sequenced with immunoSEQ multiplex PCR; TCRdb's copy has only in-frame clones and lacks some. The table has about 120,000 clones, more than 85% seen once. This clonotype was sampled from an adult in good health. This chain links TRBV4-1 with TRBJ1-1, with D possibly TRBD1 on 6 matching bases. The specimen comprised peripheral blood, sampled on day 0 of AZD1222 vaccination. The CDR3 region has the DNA TGCGCCAGCAGCCCTGTTATGGGGGGGGCTCACACTGAAGCTTTCTTT. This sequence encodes CASSPVMGGAHTEAFF.